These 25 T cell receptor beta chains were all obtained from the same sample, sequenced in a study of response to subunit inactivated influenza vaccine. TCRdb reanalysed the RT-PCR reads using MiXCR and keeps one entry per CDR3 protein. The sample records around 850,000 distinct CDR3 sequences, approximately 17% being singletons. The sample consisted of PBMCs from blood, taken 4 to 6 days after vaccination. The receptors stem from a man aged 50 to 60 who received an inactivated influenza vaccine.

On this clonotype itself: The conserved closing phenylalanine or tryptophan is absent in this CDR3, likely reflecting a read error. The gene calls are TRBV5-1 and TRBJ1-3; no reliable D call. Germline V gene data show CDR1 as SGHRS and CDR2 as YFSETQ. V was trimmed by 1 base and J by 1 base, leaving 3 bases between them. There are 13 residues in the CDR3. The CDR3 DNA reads TGCGCCAGCAGCTTGAAATCTGGAAACACCATATATTTA. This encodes CASSLKSGNTIYL.

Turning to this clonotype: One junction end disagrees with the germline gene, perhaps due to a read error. Here the CDR3 reads CASGLGVGSYEQYF. CDR3 DNA: TGTGCCAGCGGCTTAGGTGTCGGGTCCTACGAGCAGTACTTC. The chain joins TRBV7-2 to TRBJ2-7; the D is unclear. The CDR3 consists of 14 residues. The germline gives CDR1 SGHTA, CDR2 FQGNSA.

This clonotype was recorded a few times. As DNA, the CDR3 is TGCAGTGCTAGCCCCCCCGTTAGCACAGATACGCAGTATTTT. Residues: CSASPPVSTDTQYF. The V call is TRBV20-1, the J call TRBJ2-3; D ambiguous. The CDR3 sequence is 14 residues long. V lost 3 bases, J lost 0 bases, and 10 bases lay in between. CDR1 is DFQATT and CDR2 is SNEGSKA in the germline V gene (reference sequence).

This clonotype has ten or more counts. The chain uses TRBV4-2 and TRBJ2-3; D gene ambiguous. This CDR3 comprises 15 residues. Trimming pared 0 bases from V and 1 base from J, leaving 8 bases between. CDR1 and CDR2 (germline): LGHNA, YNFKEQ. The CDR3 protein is CASSQDKRRTDTQYF. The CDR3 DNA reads TGTGCCAGCAGCCAAGACAAGCGTCGCACAGATACGCAGTATTTT.

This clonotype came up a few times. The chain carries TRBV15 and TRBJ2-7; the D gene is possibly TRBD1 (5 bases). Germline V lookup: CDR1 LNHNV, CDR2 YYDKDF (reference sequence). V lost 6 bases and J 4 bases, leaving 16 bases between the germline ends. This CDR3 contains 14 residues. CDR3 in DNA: TGTGCCACCAGTATAGATAAACAGGCGTACGAGCAGTACTTC. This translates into CATSIDKQAYEQYF.

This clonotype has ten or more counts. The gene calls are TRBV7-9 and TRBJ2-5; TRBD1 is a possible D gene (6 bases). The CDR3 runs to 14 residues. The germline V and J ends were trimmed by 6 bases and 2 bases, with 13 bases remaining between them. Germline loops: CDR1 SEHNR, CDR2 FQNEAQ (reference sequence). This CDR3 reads CASRPGQRQETQYF. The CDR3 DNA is TGTGCCAGCAGACCTGGACAGCGGCAAGAGACCCAGTACTTC.

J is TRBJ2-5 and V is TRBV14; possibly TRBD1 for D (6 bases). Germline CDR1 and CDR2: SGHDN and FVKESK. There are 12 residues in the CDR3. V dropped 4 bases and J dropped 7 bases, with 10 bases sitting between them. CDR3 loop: CASSLQGRTQYF. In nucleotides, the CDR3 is TGTGCCAGCAGCCTACAGGGACGGACCCAGTACTTC. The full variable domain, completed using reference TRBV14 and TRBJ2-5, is EAGVTQFPSHSVIEKGQTVTLRCDPISGHDNLYWYRRVMGKEIKFLLHFVKESKQDESGMPNNRFLAERTGGTYSTLKVQPAELEDSGVYFCASSLQGRTQYFGPGTRLLVL.

CDR3 sequence (DNA): TGCGCCAGCAGCTTCGTGGGGGAGGGGAGAGTGACCCAGTACTTC. Translation: CASSFVGEGRVTQYF. The rearrangement links TRBV5-1 to TRBJ2-5, with 7 bases matching TRBD2. Germline V gives CDR1 SGHRS, CDR2 YFSETQ. This CDR3 region has 15 residues. V lost 2 bases, J lost 7 bases, and 11 bases stayed unmatched.

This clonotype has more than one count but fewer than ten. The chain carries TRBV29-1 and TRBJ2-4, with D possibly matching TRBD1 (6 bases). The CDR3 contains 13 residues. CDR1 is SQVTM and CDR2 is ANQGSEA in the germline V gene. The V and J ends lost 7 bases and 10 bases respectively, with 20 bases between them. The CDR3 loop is CSGLQGERGIQYF. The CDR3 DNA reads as TGCAGCGGCCTACAAGGGGAGAGGGGGATTCAGTACTTC. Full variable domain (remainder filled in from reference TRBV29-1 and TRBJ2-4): SAVISQKPSRDICQRGTSLTIQCQVDSQVTMMFWYRQQPGQSLTLIATANQGSEATYESGFVIDKFPISRPNLTFSTLTVSNMSPEDSSIYLCSGLQGERGIQYFGAGTRLSVL.

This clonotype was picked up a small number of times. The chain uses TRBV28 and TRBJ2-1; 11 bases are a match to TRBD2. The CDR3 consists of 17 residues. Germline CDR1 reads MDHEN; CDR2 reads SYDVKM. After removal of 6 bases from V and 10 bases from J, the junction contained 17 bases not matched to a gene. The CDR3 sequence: CASSLNSPGLAAREQFF. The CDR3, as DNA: TGTGCCAGCAGCCTAAATTCACCGGGACTAGCGGCTCGAGAGCAGTTCTTC.

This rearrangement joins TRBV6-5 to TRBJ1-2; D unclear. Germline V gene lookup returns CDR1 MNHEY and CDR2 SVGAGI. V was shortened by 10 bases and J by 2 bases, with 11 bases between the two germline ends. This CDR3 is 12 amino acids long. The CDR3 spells CATAGFNYGYTF. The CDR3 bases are TGTGCCACGGCTGGCTTCAACTATGGCTACACCTTC.

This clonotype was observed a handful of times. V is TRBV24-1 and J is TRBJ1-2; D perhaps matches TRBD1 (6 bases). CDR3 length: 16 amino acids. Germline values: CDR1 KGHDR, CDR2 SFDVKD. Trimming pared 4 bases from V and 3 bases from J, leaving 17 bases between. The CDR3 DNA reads TGTGCCACCAGTGACGCCGACAGGCCGAGCTACTATGGCTACACCTTC. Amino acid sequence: CATSDADRPSYYGYTF.

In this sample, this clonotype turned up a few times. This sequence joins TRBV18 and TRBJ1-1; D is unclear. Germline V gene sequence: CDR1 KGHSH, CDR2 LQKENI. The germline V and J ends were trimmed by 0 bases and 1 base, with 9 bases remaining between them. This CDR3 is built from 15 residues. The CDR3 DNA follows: TGTGCCAGCTCACCACCGTTAGGACCGAACACTGAAGCTTTCTTT. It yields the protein CASSPPLGPNTEAFF.

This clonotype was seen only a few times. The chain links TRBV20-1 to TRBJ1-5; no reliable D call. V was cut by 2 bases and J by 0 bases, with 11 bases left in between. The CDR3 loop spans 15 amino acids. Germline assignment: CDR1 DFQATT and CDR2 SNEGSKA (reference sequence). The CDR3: CSARSSGVSNQPQHF. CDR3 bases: TGCAGTGCTAGATCGTCCGGGGTTAGCAATCAGCCCCAGCATTTT.

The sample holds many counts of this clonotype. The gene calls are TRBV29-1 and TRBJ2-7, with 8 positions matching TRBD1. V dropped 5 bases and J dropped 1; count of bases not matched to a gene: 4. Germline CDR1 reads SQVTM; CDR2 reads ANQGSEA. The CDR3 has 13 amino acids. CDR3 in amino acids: CSVTGTGSYEQYF. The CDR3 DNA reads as TGCAGCGTTACCGGGACAGGTTCCTACGAGCAGTACTTC.

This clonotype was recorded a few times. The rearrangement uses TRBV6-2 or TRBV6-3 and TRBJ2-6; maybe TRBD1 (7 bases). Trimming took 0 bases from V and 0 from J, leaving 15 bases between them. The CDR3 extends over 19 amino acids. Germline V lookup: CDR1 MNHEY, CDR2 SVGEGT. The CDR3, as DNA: TGTGCCAGCAGTTACTCGATCGCAGGGGGGTTCTCTGGGGCCAACGTCCTGACTTTC. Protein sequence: CASSYSIAGGFSGANVLTF.

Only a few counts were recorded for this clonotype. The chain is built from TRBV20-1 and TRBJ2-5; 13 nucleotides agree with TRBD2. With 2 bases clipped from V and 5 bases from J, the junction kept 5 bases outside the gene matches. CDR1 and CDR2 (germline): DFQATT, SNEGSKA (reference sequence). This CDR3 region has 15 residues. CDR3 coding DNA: TGCAGTGCTAGAAAGACTAGCGGGAGGTTGGAGACCCAGTACTTC. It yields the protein CSARKTSGRLETQYF.

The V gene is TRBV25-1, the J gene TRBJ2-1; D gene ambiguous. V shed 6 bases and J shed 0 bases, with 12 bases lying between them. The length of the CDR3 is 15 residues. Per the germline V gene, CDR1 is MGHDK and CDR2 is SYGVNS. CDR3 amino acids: CASRSDRTSYNEQFF. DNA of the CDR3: TGTGCCAGCAGATCTGATCGCACCTCCTACAATGAGCAGTTCTTC. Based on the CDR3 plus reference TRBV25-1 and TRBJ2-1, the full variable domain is EADIYQTPRYLVIGTGKKITLECSQTMGHDKMYWYQQDPGMELHLIHYSYGVNSTEKGDLSSESTVSRIRTEHFPLTLESARPSHTSQYLCASRSDRTSYNEQFFGPGTRLTVL.

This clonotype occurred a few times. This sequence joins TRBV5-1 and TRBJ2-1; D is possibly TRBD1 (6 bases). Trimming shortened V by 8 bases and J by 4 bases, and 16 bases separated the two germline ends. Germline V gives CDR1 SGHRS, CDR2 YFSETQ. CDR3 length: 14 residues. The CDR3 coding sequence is TGCGCCAGTGGAACCGGGACAATTTACAATGAGCAGTTCTTC. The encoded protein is CASGTGTIYNEQFF.

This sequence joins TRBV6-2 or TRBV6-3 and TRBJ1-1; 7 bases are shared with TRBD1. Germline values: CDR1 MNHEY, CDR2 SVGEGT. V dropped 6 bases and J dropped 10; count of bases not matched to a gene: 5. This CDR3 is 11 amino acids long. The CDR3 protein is CASRRQGRAFF. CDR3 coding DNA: TGTGCCAGCAGAAGACAGGGCCGAGCTTTCTTT.

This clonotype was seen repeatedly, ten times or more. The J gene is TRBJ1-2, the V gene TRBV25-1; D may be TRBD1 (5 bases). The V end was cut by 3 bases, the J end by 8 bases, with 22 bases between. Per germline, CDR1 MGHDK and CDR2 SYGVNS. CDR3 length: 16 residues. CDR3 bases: TGTGCCAGCAGTGACTCAGGGCGGAGCTATTATGCCGGCTACACCTTC. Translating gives CASSDSGRSYYAGYTF.

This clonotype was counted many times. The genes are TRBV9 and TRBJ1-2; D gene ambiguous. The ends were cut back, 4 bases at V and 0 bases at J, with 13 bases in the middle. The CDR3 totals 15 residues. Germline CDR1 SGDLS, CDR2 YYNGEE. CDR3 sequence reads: CASSPQTEANYGYTF. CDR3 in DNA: TGTGCCAGCAGCCCTCAGACTGAAGCTAACTATGGCTACACCTTC.

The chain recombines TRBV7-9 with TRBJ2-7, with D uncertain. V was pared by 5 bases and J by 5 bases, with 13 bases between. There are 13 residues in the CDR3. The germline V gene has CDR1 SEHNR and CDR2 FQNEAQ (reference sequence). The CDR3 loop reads CASSKSNNHEQYF. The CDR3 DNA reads TGTGCCAGCAGCAAGTCTAACAACCACGAGCAGTACTTC.

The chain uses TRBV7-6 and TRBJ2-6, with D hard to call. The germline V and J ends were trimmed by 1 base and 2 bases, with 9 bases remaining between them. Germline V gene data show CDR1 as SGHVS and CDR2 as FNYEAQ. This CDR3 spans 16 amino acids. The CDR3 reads CASSLDRQAGANVLTF. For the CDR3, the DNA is TGTGCCAGCAGCTTAGACCGTCAGGCTGGGGCCAACGTCCTGACTTTC.

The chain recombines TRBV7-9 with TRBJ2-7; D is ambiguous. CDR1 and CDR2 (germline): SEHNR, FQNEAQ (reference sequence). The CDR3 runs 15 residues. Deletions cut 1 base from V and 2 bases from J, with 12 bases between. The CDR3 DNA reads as TGTGCCAGCAGCTTAGATATGGGCTCTACCTACGAGCAGTACTTC. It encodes CASSLDMGSTYEQYF.